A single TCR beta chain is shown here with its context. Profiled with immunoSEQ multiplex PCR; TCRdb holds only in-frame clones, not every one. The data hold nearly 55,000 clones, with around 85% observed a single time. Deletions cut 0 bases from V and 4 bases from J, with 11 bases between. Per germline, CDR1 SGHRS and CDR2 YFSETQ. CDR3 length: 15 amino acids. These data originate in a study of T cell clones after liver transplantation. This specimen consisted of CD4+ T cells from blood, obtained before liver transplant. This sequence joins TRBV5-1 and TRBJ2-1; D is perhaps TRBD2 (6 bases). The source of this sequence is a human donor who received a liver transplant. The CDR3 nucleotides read TGCGCCAGCAGCTTGGAAGGCGGGGAGTACAATGAGCAGTTCTTC. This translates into CASSLEGGEYNEQFF.